This TCR beta chain comes out of a study of blood T cells in healthy people across ages. Alongside a J-beta primer mix, a sample-barcoded 5' primer served in a second PCR lasting about 7 to 12 cycles. MiXCR was run by TCRdb on the 5' RACE reads, yielding one entry per CDR3 protein. The repertoire holds 600,000 to 850,000 distinct CDR3 sequences, roughly 47% seen once, with 20% in the top ten. Turning to this clonotype: One end of the junction does not line up with germline, which may come from a read error.

The length of the CDR3 is 17 residues. CDR1 is SGHRS and CDR2 is YFSETQ in the germline V gene. This receptor was obtained from a woman aged 60-75 years in good health. Sample: blood. J is TRBJ1-2 and V is TRBV5-1; 7 bases map to TRBD1. CDR3 protein: CASSISPDRAPNYDYTF. The CDR3 DNA reads as TGCGCCAGCAGCATTTCTCCCGACAGGGCTCCTAACTATGACTACACCTTC.